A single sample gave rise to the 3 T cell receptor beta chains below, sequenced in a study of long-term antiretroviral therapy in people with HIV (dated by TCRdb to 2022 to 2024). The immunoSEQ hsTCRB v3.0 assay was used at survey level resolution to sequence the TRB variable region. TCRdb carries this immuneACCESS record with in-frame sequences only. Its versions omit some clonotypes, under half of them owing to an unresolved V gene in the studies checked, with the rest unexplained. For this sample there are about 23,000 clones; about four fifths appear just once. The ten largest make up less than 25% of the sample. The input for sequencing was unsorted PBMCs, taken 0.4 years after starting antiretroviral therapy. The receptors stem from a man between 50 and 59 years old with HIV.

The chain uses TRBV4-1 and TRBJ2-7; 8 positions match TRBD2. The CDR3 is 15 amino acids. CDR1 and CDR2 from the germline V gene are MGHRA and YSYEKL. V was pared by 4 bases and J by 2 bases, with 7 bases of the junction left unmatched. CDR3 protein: CASSPRRGGAYEQYF. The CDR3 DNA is TGCGCCAGCAGCCCCCGCCGGGGGGGAGCCTACGAGCAGTACTTC.

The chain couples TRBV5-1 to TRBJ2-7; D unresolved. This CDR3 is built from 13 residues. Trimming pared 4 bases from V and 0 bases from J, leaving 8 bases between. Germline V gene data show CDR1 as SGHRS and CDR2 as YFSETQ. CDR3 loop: CASSRELSYEQYF. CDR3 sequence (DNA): TGCGCCAGCAGCCGCGAACTCTCCTACGAGCAGTACTTC. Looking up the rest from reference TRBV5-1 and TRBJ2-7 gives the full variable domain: KAGVTQTPRYLIKTRGQQVTLSCSPISGHRSVSWYQQTPGQGLQFLFEYFSETQRNKGNFPGRFSGRQFSNSRSEMNVSTLELGDSALYLCASSRELSYEQYFGPGTRLTVT.

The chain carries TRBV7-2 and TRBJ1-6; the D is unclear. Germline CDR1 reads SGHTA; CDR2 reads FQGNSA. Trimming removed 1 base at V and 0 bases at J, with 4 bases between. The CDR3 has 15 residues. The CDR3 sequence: CASSLVFSYNSPLHF. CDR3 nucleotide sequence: TGTGCCAGCAGCTTAGTTTTCTCCTATAATTCACCCCTCCACTTT. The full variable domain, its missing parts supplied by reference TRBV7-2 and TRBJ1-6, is GAGVSQSPSNKVTEKGKDVELRCDPISGHTALYWYRQSLGQGLEFLIYFQGNSAPDKSGLPSDRFSAERTGGSVSTLTIQRTQQEDSAVYLCASSLVFSYNSPLHFGNGTRLTVT.